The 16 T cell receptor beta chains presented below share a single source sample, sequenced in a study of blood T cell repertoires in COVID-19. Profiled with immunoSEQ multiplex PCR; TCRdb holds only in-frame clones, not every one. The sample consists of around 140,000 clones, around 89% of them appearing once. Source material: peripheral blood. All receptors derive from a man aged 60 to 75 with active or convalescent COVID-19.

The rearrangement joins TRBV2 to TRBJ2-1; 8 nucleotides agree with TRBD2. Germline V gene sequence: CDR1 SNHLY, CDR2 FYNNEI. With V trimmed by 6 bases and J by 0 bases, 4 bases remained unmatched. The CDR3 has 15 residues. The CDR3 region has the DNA TGTGCCAGCAGACTAGCGGAGGTCTCCTACAATGAGCAGTTCTTC. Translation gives CASRLAEVSYNEQFF.

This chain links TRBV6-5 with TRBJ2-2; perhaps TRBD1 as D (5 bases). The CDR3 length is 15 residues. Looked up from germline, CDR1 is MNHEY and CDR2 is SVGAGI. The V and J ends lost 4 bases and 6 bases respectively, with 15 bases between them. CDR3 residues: CASSSGITGPGELFF. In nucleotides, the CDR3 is TGTGCCAGCAGTTCCGGTATAACAGGCCCCGGGGAGCTGTTTTTT.

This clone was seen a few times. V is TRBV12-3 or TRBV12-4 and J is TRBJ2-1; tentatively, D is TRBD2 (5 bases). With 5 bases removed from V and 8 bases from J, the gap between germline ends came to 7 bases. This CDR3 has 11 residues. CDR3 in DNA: TGTGCCAGCAGTGGGAGCCATGAGCAGTTCTTC. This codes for CASSGSHEQFF.

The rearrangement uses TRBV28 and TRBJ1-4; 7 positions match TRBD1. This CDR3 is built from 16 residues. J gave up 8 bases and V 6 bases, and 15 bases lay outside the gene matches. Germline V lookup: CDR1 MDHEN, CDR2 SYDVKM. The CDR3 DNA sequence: TGTGCCAGCAGAACCTACCCGGGACAGAGAGAAGAAAAACTGTTTTTT. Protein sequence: CASRTYPGQREEKLFF. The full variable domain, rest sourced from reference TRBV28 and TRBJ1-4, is DVKVTQSSRYLVKRTGEKVFLECVQDMDHENMFWYRQDPGLGLRLIYFSYDVKMKEKGDIPEGYSVSREKKERFSLILESASTNQTSMYLCASRTYPGQREEKLFFGSGTQLSVL.

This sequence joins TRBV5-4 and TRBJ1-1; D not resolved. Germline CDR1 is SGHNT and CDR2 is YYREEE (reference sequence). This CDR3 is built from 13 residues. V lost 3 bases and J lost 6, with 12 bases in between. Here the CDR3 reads CASSSGSRAEAFF. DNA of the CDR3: TGTGCCAGCAGCTCTGGCAGTCGTGCTGAAGCTTTCTTT.

This chain's CDR3 is CASSQGQGGSPLHF. The CDR3 coding sequence is TGTGCCAGCTCACAGGGACAGGGGGGATCACCCCTCCACTTT. The chain is built from TRBV18 and TRBJ1-6, with 11 bases that match TRBD1. With V trimmed by 4 bases and J by 10 bases, 3 bases remained unmatched. Germline CDR1 and CDR2: KGHSH and LQKENI. The CDR3 spans 14 residues.

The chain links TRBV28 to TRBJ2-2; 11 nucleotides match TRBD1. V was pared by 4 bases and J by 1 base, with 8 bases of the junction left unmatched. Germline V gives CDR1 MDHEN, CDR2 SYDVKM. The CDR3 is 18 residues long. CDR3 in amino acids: CASSSYPGQGENTGELFF. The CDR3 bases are TGTGCCAGCAGTTCTTATCCGGGACAGGGGGAGAACACCGGGGAGCTGTTTTTT.

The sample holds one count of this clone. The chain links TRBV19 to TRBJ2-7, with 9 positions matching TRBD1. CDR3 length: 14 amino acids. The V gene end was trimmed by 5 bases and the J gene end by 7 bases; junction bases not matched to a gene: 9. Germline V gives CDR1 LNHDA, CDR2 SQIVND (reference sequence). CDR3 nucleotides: TGTGCCAGTAGTTCCCAGGACAGGGGAGGGGAGCAGTACTTC. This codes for CASSSQDRGGEQYF.

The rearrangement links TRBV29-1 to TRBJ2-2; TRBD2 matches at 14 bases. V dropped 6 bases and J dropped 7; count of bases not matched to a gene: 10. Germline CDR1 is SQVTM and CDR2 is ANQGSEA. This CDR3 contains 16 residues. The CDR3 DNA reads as TGCAGCGTCAAGGGGACTAGCGGGAGAATTGGCGGGGAGCTGTTTTTT. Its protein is CSVKGTSGRIGGELFF.

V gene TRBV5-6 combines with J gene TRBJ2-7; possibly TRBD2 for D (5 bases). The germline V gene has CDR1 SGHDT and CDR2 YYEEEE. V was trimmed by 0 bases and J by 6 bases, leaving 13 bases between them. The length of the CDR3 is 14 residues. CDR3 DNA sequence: TGTGCCAGCAGCTTGGTCGGCGGCAGCGGCGAGCAGTACTTC. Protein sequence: CASSLVGGSGEQYF.

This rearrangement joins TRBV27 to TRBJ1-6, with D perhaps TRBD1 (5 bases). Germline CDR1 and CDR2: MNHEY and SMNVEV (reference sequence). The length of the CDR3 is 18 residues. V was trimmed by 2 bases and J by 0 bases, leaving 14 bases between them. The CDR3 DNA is TGTGCCAGCAGTTTAAGGGGCTCACCGAGCTCCTATAATTCACCCCTCCACTTT. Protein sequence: CASSLRGSPSSYNSPLHF.

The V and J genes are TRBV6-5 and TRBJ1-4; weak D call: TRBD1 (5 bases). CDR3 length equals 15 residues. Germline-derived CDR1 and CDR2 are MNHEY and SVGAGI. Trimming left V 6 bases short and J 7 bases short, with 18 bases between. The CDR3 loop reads CASRGKTVGGEKLFF. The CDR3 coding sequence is TGTGCCAGCAGGGGAAAGACAGTCGGCGGTGAAAAACTGTTTTTT.

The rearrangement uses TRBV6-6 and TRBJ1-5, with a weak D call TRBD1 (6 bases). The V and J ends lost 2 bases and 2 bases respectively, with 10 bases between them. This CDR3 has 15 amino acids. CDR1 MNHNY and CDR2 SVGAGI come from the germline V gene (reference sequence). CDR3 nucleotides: TGTGCCAGCAGTTACGCGGGGGGCGGCAATCAGCCCCAGCATTTT. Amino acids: CASSYAGGGNQPQHF.

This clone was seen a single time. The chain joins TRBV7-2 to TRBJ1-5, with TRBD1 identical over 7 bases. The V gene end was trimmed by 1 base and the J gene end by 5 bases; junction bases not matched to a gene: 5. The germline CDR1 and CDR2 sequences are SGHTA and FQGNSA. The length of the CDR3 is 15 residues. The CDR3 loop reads CASSLGQGVDQPQHF. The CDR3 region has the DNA TGTGCCAGCAGCTTAGGACAGGGTGTTGATCAGCCCCAGCATTTT.

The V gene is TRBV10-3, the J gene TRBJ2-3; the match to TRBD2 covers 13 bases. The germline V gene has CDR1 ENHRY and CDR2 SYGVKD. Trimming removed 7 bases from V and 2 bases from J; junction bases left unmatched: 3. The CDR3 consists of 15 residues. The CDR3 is CAITGTSGTTDTQYF. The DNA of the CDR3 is TGTGCCATCACTGGGACTAGCGGGACCACAGATACGCAGTATTTT.

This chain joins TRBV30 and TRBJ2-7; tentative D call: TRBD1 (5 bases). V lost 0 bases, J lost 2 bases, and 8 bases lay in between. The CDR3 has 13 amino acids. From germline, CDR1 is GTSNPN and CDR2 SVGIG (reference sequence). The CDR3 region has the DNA TGTGCCTGGAGTGTGGGGCAAACCTACGAGCAGTACTTC. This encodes CAWSVGQTYEQYF.